The 18 T cell receptor beta chains reported below all come from one sample, sequenced in a study of cytomegalovirus exposure and HLA in healthy donors. Researchers ran the PCR with 60 Vbeta and 13 Jbeta primers. The data were produced by immunoSEQ multiplex PCR, yet TCRdb's version contains in-frame clones alone and is incomplete. The sample lists 150,000 to 200,000 clones; around four fifths were seen once. Sequencing was performed on PBMCs. Receptor source: a woman aged 40 to 50 in good health and CMV-seronegative.

The genes are TRBV29-1 and TRBJ1-2; D is perhaps TRBD1 (5 bases). Trimming pared 0 bases from V and 4 bases from J, leaving 15 bases between. The germline V gene encodes CDR1 SQVTM and CDR2 ANQGSEA. CDR3 length equals 15 residues. As DNA, the CDR3 is TGCAGCGTTGAAGAGGAGGGGACGGTAGGCTATGGCTACACCTTC. Encoded protein: CSVEEEGTVGYGYTF.

In its sample, this clone was seen a few times. This chain connects TRBV30 to TRBJ1-4, with D possibly TRBD1 on 5 matching bases. The CDR3 spans 14 residues. V was cut by 5 bases and J by 7 bases, with 17 bases left in between. CDR1 is GTSNPN, CDR2 SVGIG, per germline (reference sequence). CDR3 in DNA: TGTGCCTGGGAGAGGGCCGGCGGGGGTGAAAAACTGTTTTTT. Its protein is CAWERAGGGEKLFF.

This clone occurred a few times. This sequence joins TRBV11-3 and TRBJ2-2; weak D call: TRBD2 (6 bases). V was shortened by 0 bases and J by 4 bases, with 15 bases between the two germline ends. The CDR3 extends over 17 amino acids. Looked up from germline, CDR1 is SGHNT and CDR2 is YENEEA. The DNA of the CDR3 is TGTGCCAGCAGCTTAGATCCCACGGGAGTAGTCACCGGGGAGCTGTTTTTT. Amino acids: CASSLDPTGVVTGELFF.

The V call is TRBV10-1, the J call TRBJ2-3; D gene ambiguous. Germline values: CDR1 WNHNN, CDR2 SYGVQD (reference sequence). This CDR3 comprises 15 residues. The V and J ends lost 5 bases and 2 bases respectively, with 14 bases between them. CDR3 sequence (DNA): TGCGCCAGCAGTAGCGACCGAGGAGACACAGATACGCAGTATTTT. This sequence encodes CASSSDRGDTDTQYF.

The rearrangement links TRBV2 to TRBJ2-2; 10 bases are a match to TRBD1. Germline V gene data show CDR1 as SNHLY and CDR2 as FYNNEI. The length of the CDR3 is 14 residues. V lost 11 bases, J lost 7 bases, and 10 bases stayed unmatched. In DNA form, the CDR3 reads TGTGCCGGGGGAAGGGACAGGGGTCACGGGGAGCTGTTTTTT. It encodes CAGGRDRGHGELFF.

The rearrangement links TRBV19 to TRBJ2-1; D remains ambiguous. Trimming removed 3 bases at V and 1 base at J, with 13 bases between. This CDR3 is built from 16 residues. Looked up from germline, CDR1 is LNHDA and CDR2 is SQIVND (reference sequence). The DNA for the CDR3 is TGTGCCAGTAGTATTCAGGTCAGGCCTTCCTACAATGAGCAGTTCTTC. Amino acid sequence: CASSIQVRPSYNEQFF.

This chain links TRBV7-2 with TRBJ1-1; D is ambiguous. The V gene's germline CDR1 is SGHTA and CDR2 FQGNSA. V was trimmed by 1 base and J by 8 bases, leaving 17 bases between them. The CDR3 extends over 15 amino acids. DNA of the CDR3: TGTGCCAGCAGCTTAGTGATGACAACCCCTTTCGAAGCTTTCTTT. The encoded protein is CASSLVMTTPFEAFF.

The genes are TRBV10-3 and TRBJ2-1; possibly TRBD2 for D (6 bases). There are 15 residues in the CDR3. V lost 2 bases to trimming and J lost 0 bases, with 8 bases between them. Germline V gene data show CDR1 as ENHRY and CDR2 as SYGVKD. Here the CDR3 DNA reads TGTGCCATCAGTGAGGCGGGGAGCTCCTACAATGAGCAGTTCTTC. This sequence encodes CAISEAGSSYNEQFF.

V usage is TRBV18 and J usage is TRBJ1-2, with 7 bases aligning to TRBD1. Germline-derived CDR1 and CDR2 are KGHSH and LQKENI. This CDR3 has 15 amino acids. V lost 5 bases to trimming and J lost 1 base; unmatched junction nucleotides: 7. The CDR3 DNA follows: TGTGCCAGCTCAAGCACAGGGGCCGATAACTATGGCTACACCTTC. This gives the protein CASSSTGADNYGYTF.

The chain employs TRBV15 and TRBJ2-7, with TRBD2 identical over 12 bases. The CDR3 is made up of 14 amino acids. The trim removed 0 bases at V and 6 bases at J, leaving 0 bases unmatched. Germline CDR1 is LNHNV and CDR2 is YYDKDF (reference sequence). For the CDR3, the DNA is TGTGCCACCAGCAGAGAACTAGCGGGAGGCGAGCAGTACTTC. It translates to CATSRELAGGEQYF.

This clone was seen once. DNA of the CDR3: TGTGCCAGCAGCCAAGCCGGAGCGGGGATTTACAATGAGCAGTTCTTC. It encodes CASSQAGAGIYNEQFF. J is TRBJ2-1 and V is TRBV4-2; 7 nucleotides match TRBD2. Germline-derived CDR1 and CDR2 are LGHNA and YNFKEQ. J gave up 4 bases and V 1 base, and 7 bases lay outside the gene matches. This CDR3 has 16 residues.

The chain links TRBV7-6 to TRBJ2-5, with TRBD2 matching 10 bases. Germline V gene data show CDR1 as SGHVS and CDR2 as FNYEAQ. The trim removed 5 bases at V and 0 bases at J, leaving 0 bases unmatched. This CDR3 contains 14 residues. CDR3 in amino acids: CASSGTSDQETQYF. CDR3 sequence (DNA): TGTGCCAGCAGCGGGACTAGCGACCAAGAGACCCAGTACTTC. Variable domain in full (rest from reference TRBV7-6 and TRBJ2-5): GAGVSQSPRYKVTKRGQDVALRCDPISGHVSLYWYRQALGQGPEFLTYFNYEAQQDKSGLPNDRFSAERPEGSISTLTIQRTEQRDSAMYRCASSGTSDQETQYFGPGTRLLVL.

The V and J genes are TRBV19 and TRBJ2-5; 11 bases are shared with TRBD2. The length of the CDR3 is 16 residues. The V segment lost 4 bases and the J segment 2 bases; nucleotides outside the gene matches: 6. Per the germline V gene, CDR1 is LNHDA and CDR2 is SQIVND (reference sequence). As DNA, the CDR3 is TGTGCCAGTAGTAAGACTAGCGGGACACCTCAAGAGACCCAGTACTTC. It translates to CASSKTSGTPQETQYF.

The chain employs TRBV19 and TRBJ2-1, with D perhaps matching TRBD2 (6 bases). V was trimmed by 2 bases and J by 3 bases, leaving 23 bases between them. The germline V gene encodes CDR1 LNHDA and CDR2 SQIVND (reference sequence). The CDR3 length is 19 residues. The CDR3 here is CASSIPPWRGSGFYNEQFF. CDR3 in DNA: TGTGCCAGTAGTATACCCCCTTGGAGGGGATCGGGCTTCTACAATGAGCAGTTCTTC.

This clone showed up just once. This chain links TRBV4-1 with TRBJ2-3; 10 positions agree with TRBD2. This CDR3 is built from 16 residues. Germline CDR1 and CDR2: MGHRA and YSYEKL. The trim removed 0 bases at V and 6 bases at J, leaving 6 bases unmatched. CDR3 protein: CASSQESGRAPDTQYF. As DNA, the CDR3 is TGCGCCAGCAGCCAAGAGAGCGGGAGGGCCCCCGATACGCAGTATTTT.

The rearrangement uses TRBV9 and TRBJ2-3, with a tentative D call TRBD2 (6 bases). Trimming stripped 1 base from V and 6 bases from J, with 15 bases between. This CDR3 is built from 15 residues. Germline CDR1 SGDLS, CDR2 YYNGEE. As DNA, the CDR3 is TGTGCCAGCAGCGTATACCGGGGGACGATGGATACGCAGTATTTT. Its protein is CASSVYRGTMDTQYF.

The chain joins TRBV12-5 to TRBJ1-6; D not certain. V lost 4 bases and J lost 11, with 9 bases in between. Germline V lookup: CDR1 LGHNT, CDR2 FRNRAP. The CDR3 is made up of 12 amino acids. The CDR3 sequence is CASGSGGPPLHF. CDR3 DNA sequence: TGTGCTAGTGGTTCTGGTGGGCCACCCCTCCACTTT.

V usage is TRBV5-4 and J usage is TRBJ2-7; 7 bases map to TRBD2. The CDR3 is 13 residues long. Unmatched junction bases numbered 2, after V lost 3 bases and J lost 2 bases. Germline V CDR1 and CDR2: SGHNT, YYREEE (reference sequence). The CDR3 bases are TGTGCCAGCAGCTCGACTAGCCCCTACGAGCAGTACTTC. Protein product: CASSSTSPYEQYF.